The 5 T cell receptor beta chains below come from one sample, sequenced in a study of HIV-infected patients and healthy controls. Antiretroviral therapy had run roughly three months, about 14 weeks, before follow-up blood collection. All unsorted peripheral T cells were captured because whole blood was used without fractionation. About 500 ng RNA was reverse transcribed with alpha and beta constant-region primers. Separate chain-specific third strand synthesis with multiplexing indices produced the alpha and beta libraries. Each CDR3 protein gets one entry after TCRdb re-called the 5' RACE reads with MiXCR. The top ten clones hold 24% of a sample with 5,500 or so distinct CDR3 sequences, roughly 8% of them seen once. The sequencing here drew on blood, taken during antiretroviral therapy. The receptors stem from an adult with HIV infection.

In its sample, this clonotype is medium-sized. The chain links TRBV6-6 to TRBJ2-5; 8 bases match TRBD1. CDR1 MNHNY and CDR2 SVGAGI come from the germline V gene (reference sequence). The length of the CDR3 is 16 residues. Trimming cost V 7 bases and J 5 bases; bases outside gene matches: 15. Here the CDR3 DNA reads TGTGCCAGCACACTTAGTGCAGGGGGCGCCCGGGAGACCCAGTACTTC. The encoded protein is CASTLSAGGARETQYF.

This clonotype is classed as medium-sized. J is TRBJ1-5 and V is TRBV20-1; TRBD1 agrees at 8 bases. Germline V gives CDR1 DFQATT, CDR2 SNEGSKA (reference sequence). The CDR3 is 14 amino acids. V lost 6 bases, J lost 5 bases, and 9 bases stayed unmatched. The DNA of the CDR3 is TGCAGTGCCACCATGGACAGGGCGGATCAGCCCCAGCATTTT. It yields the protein CSATMDRADQPQHF.

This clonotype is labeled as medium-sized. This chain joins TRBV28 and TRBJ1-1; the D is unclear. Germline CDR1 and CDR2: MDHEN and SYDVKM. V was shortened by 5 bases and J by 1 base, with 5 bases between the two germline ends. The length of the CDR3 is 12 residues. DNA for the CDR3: TGTGCCAGCAGTGTAGGGAACACTGAAGCTTTCTTT. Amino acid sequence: CASSVGNTEAFF.

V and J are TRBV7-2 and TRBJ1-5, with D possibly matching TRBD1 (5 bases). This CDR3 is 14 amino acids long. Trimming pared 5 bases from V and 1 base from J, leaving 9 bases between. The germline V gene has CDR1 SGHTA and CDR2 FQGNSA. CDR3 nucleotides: TGTGCCAGCAGCCAGAGACAGAGCAATCAGCCCCAGCATTTT. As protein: CASSQRQSNQPQHF.

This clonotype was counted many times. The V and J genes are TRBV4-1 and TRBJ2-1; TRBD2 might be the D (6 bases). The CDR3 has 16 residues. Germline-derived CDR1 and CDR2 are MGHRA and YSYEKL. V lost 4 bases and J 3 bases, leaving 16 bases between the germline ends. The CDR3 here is CASSPSSGVSYNEQFF. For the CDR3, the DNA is TGCGCCAGCAGCCCATCTTCGGGAGTTAGCTACAATGAGCAGTTCTTC.